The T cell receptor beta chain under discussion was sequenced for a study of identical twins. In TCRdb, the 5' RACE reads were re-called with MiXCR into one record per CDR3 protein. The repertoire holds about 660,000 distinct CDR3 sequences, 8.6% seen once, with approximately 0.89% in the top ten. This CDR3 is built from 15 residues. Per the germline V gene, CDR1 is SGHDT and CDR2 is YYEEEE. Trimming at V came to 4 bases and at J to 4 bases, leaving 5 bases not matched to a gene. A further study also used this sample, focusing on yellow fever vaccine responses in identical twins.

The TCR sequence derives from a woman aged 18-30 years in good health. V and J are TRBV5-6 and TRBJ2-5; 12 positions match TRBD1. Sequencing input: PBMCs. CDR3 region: CASSPGDRGRETQYF. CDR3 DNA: TGTGCCAGCAGCCCCGGGGACAGGGGGCGAGAGACCCAGTACTTC.